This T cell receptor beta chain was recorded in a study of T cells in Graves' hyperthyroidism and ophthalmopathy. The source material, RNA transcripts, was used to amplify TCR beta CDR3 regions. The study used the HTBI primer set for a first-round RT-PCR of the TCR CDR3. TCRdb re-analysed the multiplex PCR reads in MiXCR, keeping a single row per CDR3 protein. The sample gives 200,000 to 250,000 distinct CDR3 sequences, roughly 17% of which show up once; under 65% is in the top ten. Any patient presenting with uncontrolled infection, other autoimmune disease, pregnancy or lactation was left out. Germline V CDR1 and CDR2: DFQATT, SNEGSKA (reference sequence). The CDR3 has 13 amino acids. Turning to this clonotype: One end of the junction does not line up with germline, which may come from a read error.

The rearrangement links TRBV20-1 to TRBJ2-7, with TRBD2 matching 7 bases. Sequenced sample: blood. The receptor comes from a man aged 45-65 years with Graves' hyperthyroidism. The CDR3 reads CSAESRRDYGQYF. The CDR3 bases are TGCAGTGCTGAGAGCCGGAGGGACTACGGGCAGTACTTC.